This T cell receptor (beta chain) originates from a study of monozygotic twins with inflammatory bowel disease. Study-wide results and limits: Patient-to-patient differences in immunosuppressive treatment may have added variability to the repertoires. On the inverse Simpson index, IBD patients scored lower for TCRbeta diversity than healthy co-twins.

Across eight separate reactions for each sample, cDNA was made. TCRdb re-called the 5' RACE reads; one entry per CDR3 protein, DNA not given. Here the sample table reports 300,000 to 400,000 distinct CDR3 sequences. As to this clonotype: No antigen is known for it.

Sequenced material: blood. This receptor was taken from a human donor with ulcerative colitis or Crohn's disease, or a healthy co-twin of an affected twin (not recorded which).

CDR3 sequence: CSASSGGKNIQYF. The chain combines TRBV20-1 with TRBJ2-4; the TRBD2 assignment by TCRdb is unverifiable without DNA. Per the germline V gene, CDR1 is DFQATT and CDR2 is SNEGSKA (reference sequence). This CDR3 has 13 amino acids.